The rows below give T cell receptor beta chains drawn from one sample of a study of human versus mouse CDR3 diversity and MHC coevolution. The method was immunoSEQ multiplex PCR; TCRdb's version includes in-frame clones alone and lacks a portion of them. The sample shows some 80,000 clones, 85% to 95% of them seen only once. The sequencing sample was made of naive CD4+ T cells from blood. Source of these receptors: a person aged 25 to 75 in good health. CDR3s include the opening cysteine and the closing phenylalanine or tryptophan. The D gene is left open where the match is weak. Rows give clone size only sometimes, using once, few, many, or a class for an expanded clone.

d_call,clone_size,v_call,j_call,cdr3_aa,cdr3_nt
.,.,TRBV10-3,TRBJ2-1,CAISARSAYNEQFF,TGTGCCATCAGTGCCAGGTCAGCCTACAATGAGCAGTTCTTC
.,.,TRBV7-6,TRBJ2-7,CASSLGGAGVTYEQYF,TGTGCCAGCAGCTTAGGGGGGGCGGGGGTGACCTACGAGCAGTACTTC
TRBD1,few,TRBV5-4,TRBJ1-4,CASSLAAGGNEKLFF,TGTGCCAGCAGCTTGGCAGCAGGGGGGAATGAAAAACTGTTTTTT
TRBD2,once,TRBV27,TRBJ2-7,CASSLSLAGGYEQYF,TGTGCCAGCAGTTTATCTCTAGCGGGAGGGTACGAGCAGTACTTC
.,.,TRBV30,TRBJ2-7,CAWSVGYEQYF,TGTGCCTGGAGTGTCGGCTACGAGCAGTACTTC
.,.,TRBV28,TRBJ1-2,CASSLSFISGYGYTF,TGTGCCAGCAGTTTATCGTTTATATCCGGCTATGGCTACACCTTC
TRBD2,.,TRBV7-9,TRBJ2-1,CASSPPGLAGLNEQFF,TGTGCCAGCAGCCCCCCGGGACTAGCGGGATTGAATGAGCAGTTCTTC
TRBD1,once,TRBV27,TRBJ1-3,CASSGTGTGETTIYF,TGTGCCAGCAGTGGAACCGGGACAGGGGAAACGACCATATATTTT
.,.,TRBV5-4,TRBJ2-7,CASSPRVGSSSYEQYF,TGTGCCAGCAGCCCGCGGGTCGGGTCTTCCTCCTACGAGCAGTACTTC
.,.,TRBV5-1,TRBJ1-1,CASSPLLDPNTEAFF,TGCGCCAGCAGCCCCCTTTTAGATCCAAACACTGAAGCTTTCTTT
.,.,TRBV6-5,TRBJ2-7,CASSTLTGSYEQYF,TGTGCCAGCAGTACCTTGACAGGCTCCTACGAGCAGTACTTC
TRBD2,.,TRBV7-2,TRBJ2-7,CASSPSGGSPYEQYF,TGTGCCAGCAGCCCAAGCGGGGGGAGTCCCTACGAGCAGTACTTC
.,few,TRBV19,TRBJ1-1,CASKLRTEAFF,TGTGCCAGTAAACTGAGAACTGAAGCTTTCTTT
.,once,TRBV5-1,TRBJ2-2,CASSPGGQGNTGELFF,TGCGCCAGCAGCCCGGGGGGCCAGGGTAACACCGGGGAGCTGTTTTTT
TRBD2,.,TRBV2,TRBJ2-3,CASRPTSGATDTQYF,TGTGCCAGCAGGCCTACTAGCGGGGCCACAGATACGCAGTATTTT
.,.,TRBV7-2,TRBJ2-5,CASSLAGTLQQETQYF,TGTGCCAGCAGCTTAGCGGGGACACTCCAACAAGAGACCCAGTACTTC
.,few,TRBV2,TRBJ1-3,CASMWGEGNTIYF,TGTGCCAGCATGTGGGGGGAAGGAAACACCATATATTTT
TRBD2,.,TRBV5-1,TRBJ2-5,CASRFSTSAQETQYF,TGCGCCAGCAGGTTTTCGACTAGCGCCCAAGAGACCCAGTACTTC
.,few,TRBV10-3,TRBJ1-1,CAISYSGTPNTEAFF,TGTGCCATCAGTTACTCCGGGACACCGAACACTGAAGCTTTCTTT
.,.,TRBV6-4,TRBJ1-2,CASRLIDSSNYGYTF,TGTGCCAGCAGACTAATAGACAGCTCTAACTATGGCTACACCTTC
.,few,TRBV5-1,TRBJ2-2,CASSLATGTGELFF,TGCGCCAGCAGCTTGGCCACGGGTACCGGGGAGCTGTTTTTT
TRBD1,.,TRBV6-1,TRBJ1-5,CASSRDRGGQPQHF,TGTGCCAGCAGTCGGGACAGGGGAGGTCAGCCCCAGCATTTT
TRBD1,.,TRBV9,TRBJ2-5,CASSVGSGGLGYQETQYF,TGTGCCAGCAGCGTAGGTTCAGGGGGCTTAGGGTACCAAGAGACCCAGTACTTC
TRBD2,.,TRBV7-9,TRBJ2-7,CASSTKGLAETRYF,TGTGCCAGCAGCACTAAGGGACTAGCGGAGACGCGGTACTTC
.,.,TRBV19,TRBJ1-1,CASSIGGARNTEAFF,TGTGCCAGTAGTATAGGCGGAGCGAGGAACACTGAAGCTTTCTTT
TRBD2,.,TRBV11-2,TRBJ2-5,CASSSGGPGETQYF,TGTGCCAGCAGCTCGGGGGGGCCCGGGGAGACCCAGTACTTC
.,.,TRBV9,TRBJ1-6,CASSVEPGYLGSPLHF,TGTGCCAGCAGCGTAGAACCAGGGTATCTGGGTTCACCCCTCCACTTT
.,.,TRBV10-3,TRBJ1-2,CASGTGTHAYGYTF,TGTGCCAGTGGGACCGGGACACACGCCTATGGCTACACCTTC
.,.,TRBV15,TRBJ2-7,CATSRDGPYEQYF,TGTGCCACCAGCAGAGATGGGCCGTACGAGCAGTACTTC
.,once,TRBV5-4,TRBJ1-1,CASSRADGGTEAFF,TGTGCCAGCAGCCGCGCTGATGGAGGCACTGAAGCTTTCTTT
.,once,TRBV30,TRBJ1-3,CAWSRDRISGNTIYF,TGTGCCTGGAGCCGCGACAGAATCTCTGGAAACACCATATATTTT
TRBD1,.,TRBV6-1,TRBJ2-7,CASSEVGQGSEQYF,TGTGCCAGCAGTGAAGTAGGACAGGGTTCCGAGCAGTACTTC
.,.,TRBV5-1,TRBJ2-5,CASSSGLVLQETQYF,TGCGCCAGCAGCTCGGGACTCGTATTACAAGAGACCCAGTACTTC
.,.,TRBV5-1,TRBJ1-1,CASSLTGVEGFMNTEAFF,TGCGCCAGCAGCTTGACGGGTGTAGAGGGTTTTATGAACACTGAAGCTTTCTTT
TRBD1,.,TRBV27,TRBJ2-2,CASRDRVFSTGELFF,TGTGCCAGCAGGGACAGGGTTTTCAGCACCGGGGAGCTGTTTTTT
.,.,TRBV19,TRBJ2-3,CASSIVGDFTDTQYF,TGTGCCAGTAGTATAGTTGGGGACTTCACAGATACGCAGTATTTT
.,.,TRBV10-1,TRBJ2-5,CASSRLVKETQYF,TGCGCCAGCAGTCGACTAGTGAAAGAGACCCAGTACTTC
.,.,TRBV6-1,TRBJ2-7,CASTRDWGPYEQYF,TGTGCCAGCACTCGGGACTGGGGCCCCTACGAGCAGTACTTC
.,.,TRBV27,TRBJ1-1,CASSLLLARKNTEAFF,TGTGCCAGCAGTTTATTGCTGGCCAGAAAGAACACTGAAGCTTTCTTT
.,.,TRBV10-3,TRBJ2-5,CAISPGRTETQYF,TGTGCCATCAGCCCGGGTCGAACGGAGACCCAGTACTTC
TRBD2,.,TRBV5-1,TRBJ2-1,CASSLGLAGVSYNEQFF,TGCGCCAGCAGCTTGGGGCTAGCGGGGGTCTCCTACAATGAGCAGTTCTTC
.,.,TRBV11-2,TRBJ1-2,CASSETSYGYTF,TGTGCCAGCAGCGAAACAAGCTATGGCTACACCTTC
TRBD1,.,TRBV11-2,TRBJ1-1,CASSSHLDRMGTEAFF,TGTGCCAGCAGCTCTCACTTGGACAGGATGGGGACTGAAGCTTTCTTT
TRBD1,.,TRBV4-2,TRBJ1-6,CASSQVGTDNSPLHF,TGTGCCAGCAGCCAAGTGGGGACAGATAATTCACCCCTCCACTTT
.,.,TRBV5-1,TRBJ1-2,CASSPAGYGYTF,TGCGCCAGCAGCCCAGCAGGATATGGCTACACCTTC
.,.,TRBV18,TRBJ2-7,CASSPPSTYEQYF,TGTGCCAGCTCACCACCCTCAACCTACGAGCAGTACTTC
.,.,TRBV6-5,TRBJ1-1,CASSYSRAEAFF,TGTGCCAGCAGTTACTCGAGGGCTGAAGCTTTCTTT
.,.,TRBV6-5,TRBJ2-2,CASSSRGGWNTGELFF,TGTGCCAGCAGTTCCAGGGGCGGGTGGAACACCGGGGAGCTGTTTTTT
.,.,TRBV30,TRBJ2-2,CAWKILNTGELFF,TGTGCCTGGAAGATACTGAACACCGGGGAGCTGTTTTTT
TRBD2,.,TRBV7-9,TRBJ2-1,CASSLDGGREQFF,TGTGCCAGCAGCTTAGACGGCGGGAGAGAGCAGTTCTTC
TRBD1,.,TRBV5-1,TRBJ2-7,CASSLEGRGYEQYF,TGCGCCAGCAGCTTGGAAGGCAGGGGGTATGAACAGTACTTC
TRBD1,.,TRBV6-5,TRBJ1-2,CASRQGQVYGYTF,TGTGCCAGCAGGCAAGGACAGGTCTATGGCTACACCTTC
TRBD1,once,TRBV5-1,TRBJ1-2,CASSLQGDYGYTF,TGCGCCAGCAGCTTACAGGGGGACTATGGCTACACCTTC
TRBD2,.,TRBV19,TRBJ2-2,CASSLLAGGLGSGELFF,TGTGCCAGTAGCCTTCTAGCGGGGGGCCTTGGATCCGGGGAGCTGTTTTTT
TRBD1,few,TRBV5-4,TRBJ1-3,CASSFSPGQGIHTIYF,TGTGCCAGCAGCTTTAGCCCGGGACAGGGGATTCACACCATATATTTT
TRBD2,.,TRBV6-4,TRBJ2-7,CASTGTSGRAVIGEQYF,TGTGCCAGCACCGGGACTAGCGGGAGGGCCGTGATAGGGGAGCAGTACTTC
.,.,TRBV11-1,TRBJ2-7,CASSFGWGVKDYEQYF,TGTGCCAGCAGCTTTGGTTGGGGGGTAAAAGACTACGAGCAGTACTTC